Shown below are 18 T cell receptor beta chains from a single sample sequenced in a study of PD-L1 blockade in urothelial cancer. The time point here: pretreatment peripheral blood. TCRdb keeps only in-frame clones here, not all; method: immunoSEQ multiplex PCR. Among approximately 50,000 clones listed, about 88% were seen once. Specimen: PBMCs, collected around atezolizumab (anti-PD-L1) treatment. These receptors were collected from a man aged 70-80 years with urothelial cancer.

This clone was observed once. The J gene is TRBJ2-7, the V gene TRBV27; D is possibly TRBD1 (6 bases). The CDR3 contains 12 residues. Germline CDR1 and CDR2: MNHEY and SMNVEV (reference sequence). Trimming left V 6 bases short and J 6 bases short, with 12 bases between. The CDR3 protein is CASRSNRVEQYF. As DNA, the CDR3 is TGTGCCAGCAGATCAAACAGGGTCGAGCAGTACTTC.

The chain links TRBV2 to TRBJ1-4; TRBD1 matches 8 bases. This CDR3 region has 15 residues. The V gene's germline CDR1 is SNHLY and CDR2 FYNNEI. V lost 6 bases, J lost 2 bases, and 5 bases stayed unmatched. The CDR3 reads CASSDRGRTNEKLFF. CDR3 nucleotide sequence: TGTGCCAGCAGCGACAGGGGTCGGACTAATGAAAAACTGTTTTTT.

The rearrangement joins TRBV28 to TRBJ2-2; TRBD1 might be the D (5 bases). CDR1 and CDR2 (germline): MDHEN, SYDVKM. V was cut by 3 bases and J by 6 bases, with 5 bases left in between. This CDR3 region has 12 residues. DNA for the CDR3: TGTGCCAGCAGTTTCAGGGCCGGGGAGCTGTTTTTT. It codes for CASSFRAGELFF.

The chain carries TRBV7-8 and TRBJ1-1; D remains unclear. Germline CDR1 and CDR2: SGHVS and FQNEAQ. The CDR3 has 13 amino acids. The V and J ends lost 3 bases and 6 bases respectively, with 11 bases between them. CDR3 loop: CASSFRIAAEAFF. The CDR3 nucleotides are TGTGCCAGCAGCTTTCGGATAGCCGCTGAAGCTTTCTTT.

The rearrangement links TRBV7-6 to TRBJ2-3; maybe TRBD1 (6 bases). The ends were cut back, 5 bases at V and 2 bases at J, with 14 bases in the middle. The germline CDR1 and CDR2 sequences are SGHVS and FNYEAQ. CDR3 length equals 15 residues. The CDR3: CASSPPQGNTDTQYF. The CDR3 DNA follows: TGTGCCAGCAGCCCCCCACAGGGCAACACAGATACGCAGTATTTT. Combining the CDR3 with reference TRBV7-6 and TRBJ2-3 gives the whole variable domain GAGVSQSPRYKVTKRGQDVALRCDPISGHVSLYWYRQALGQGPEFLTYFNYEAQQDKSGLPNDRFSAERPEGSISTLTIQRTEQRDSAMYRCASSPPQGNTDTQYFGPGTRLTVL.

This clone was observed a few times. The chain carries TRBV4-3 and TRBJ1-1; D may be TRBD1 (6 bases). CDR3 size: 12 residues. V was trimmed by 4 bases and J by 7 bases, leaving 10 bases between them. Germline CDR1 is LGHNA and CDR2 is YSLEER. CDR3 residues: CASSRGGSEAFF. The CDR3 DNA reads as TGCGCCAGCAGCCGGGGGGGCAGTGAAGCTTTCTTT.

This chain uses TRBV7-8 with TRBJ2-6; D may be TRBD2 (5 bases). V was clipped by 8 bases and J by 0 bases, with 20 bases between them. CDR1 and CDR2 (germline): SGHVS, FQNEAQ. This CDR3 is built from 18 residues. This chain's CDR3 is CASETRGHPVSGANVLTF. CDR3 nucleotides: TGTGCCAGCGAAACACGAGGGCACCCGGTCTCTGGGGCCAACGTCCTGACTTTC.

This chain uses TRBV5-5 with TRBJ1-1; the D is unclear. The CDR3 spans 13 residues. The V gene's germline CDR1 is SGHKS and CDR2 YYEKEE (reference sequence). The V and J ends lost 2 bases and 5 bases respectively, with 10 bases between them. The CDR3 reads CASSFDRRTEAFF. The CDR3 nucleotides read TGTGCCAGCAGCTTTGACCGGAGAACTGAAGCTTTCTTT.

This rearrangement joins TRBV30 to TRBJ1-2, with TRBD1 identical over 10 bases. With 7 bases clipped from V and 5 bases from J, the junction kept 7 bases outside the gene matches. Germline lookup yields CDR1 GTSNPN and CDR2 SVGIG (reference sequence). The CDR3 runs to 13 residues. The CDR3 region is CAYSTGGGYGYTF. DNA of the CDR3: TGTGCCTACTCGACAGGGGGCGGGTATGGCTACACCTTC.

The chain carries TRBV7-3 and TRBJ2-1; possible D gene TRBD2, 6 bases. The CDR3 is 15 residues long. From germline, CDR1 is SGHTA and CDR2 FQGTGA. Trimming removed 5 bases at V and 0 bases at J, with 11 bases between. The CDR3 nucleotides are TGTGCCAGCAGCGTGGAGGGTAGCTCCTACAATGAGCAGTTCTTC. This sequence encodes CASSVEGSSYNEQFF.

The V gene is TRBV29-1, the J gene TRBJ2-3, with D uncertain. Trimming shortened V by 5 bases and J by 4 bases, and 10 bases separated the two germline ends. CDR1 is SQVTM, CDR2 ANQGSEA, per germline. The length of the CDR3 is 12 residues. CDR3 loop: CSVSTTPDTQYF. In DNA, the CDR3 is TGCAGCGTTTCTACTACGCCAGATACGCAGTATTTT.

In this sample, this clone turned up a few times. The V call is TRBV5-4, the J call TRBJ1-1; 8 positions agree with TRBD1. Germline V gives CDR1 SGHNT, CDR2 YYREEE (reference sequence). The junction had 2 bases not matched to a gene; V was cut back by 4 bases and J by 3 bases. This CDR3 contains 13 residues. This chain's CDR3 is CASSVDRDTEAFF. CDR3 bases: TGTGCCAGCAGCGTGGACAGGGACACTGAAGCTTTCTTT. The whole variable domain, filled in from reference TRBV5-4 and TRBJ1-1, reads ETGVTQSPTHLIKTRGQQVTLRCSSQSGHNTVSWYQQALGQGPQFIFQYYREEENGRGNFPPRFSGLQFPNYSSELNVNALELDDSALYLCASSVDRDTEAFFGQGTRLTVV.

Points on this clone: A read error may be the cause here, since a much bigger clone is one base away. Other nucleotide sequences in the sample specify the same CDR3. This chain joins TRBV5-1 and TRBJ2-5; 14 nucleotides match TRBD2. The trim removed 3 bases at V and 5 bases at J, leaving 6 bases unmatched. The CDR3 sequence is 16 residues long. The germline gives CDR1 SGHRS, CDR2 YFSETQ. This chain's CDR3 is CASSSGTSGSYETQYF. DNA for the CDR3: TGCGCCAGCAGCTCCGGGACTAGCGGGAGTTACGAGACCCAGTACTTC.

CDR3: CASSLGLASTDTQYF. The DNA for the CDR3 is TGTGCCAGCAGCTTAGGACTGGCTAGCACAGATACGCAGTATTTT. The J gene is TRBJ2-3, the V gene TRBV7-2; D unresolved. The CDR3 consists of 15 residues. V lost 1 base and J lost 0, with 8 bases in between. In germline, CDR1 is SGHTA, CDR2 FQGNSA. Full variable domain (outside the CDR3, taken from reference TRBV7-2 and TRBJ2-3): GAGVSQSPSNKVTEKGKDVELRCDPISGHTALYWYRQSLGQGLEFLIYFQGNSAPDKSGLPSDRFSAERTGGSVSTLTIQRTQQEDSAVYLCASSLGLASTDTQYFGPGTRLTVL.

This clone has more than one count but fewer than ten. The chain uses TRBV28 and TRBJ2-7; TRBD1 might be the D (6 bases). The CDR3 loop spans 14 amino acids. The germline V gene has CDR1 MDHEN and CDR2 SYDVKM. V was pared by 1 base and J by 2 bases, with 9 bases between. CDR3 nucleotides: TGTGCCAGCAGTTTATCACAGGGTCCCTACGAGCAGTACTTC. Translated, it gives CASSLSQGPYEQYF.

The V gene is TRBV5-1, the J gene TRBJ1-4, with D unresolved. From germline, CDR1 is SGHRS and CDR2 YFSETQ. With 4 bases removed from V and 0 bases from J, the gap between germline ends came to 7 bases. The CDR3 is made up of 14 amino acids. The DNA of the CDR3 is TGCGCCAGCAGCCCAGATGCAACTAATGAAAAACTGTTTTTT. It encodes CASSPDATNEKLFF.

This clone was counted once. The rearrangement links TRBV11-3 to TRBJ2-2, with 8 bases that match TRBD2. The CDR3 consists of 17 residues. Germline lookup yields CDR1 SGHNT and CDR2 YENEEA. The J segment lost 3 bases and the V segment lost 2 bases, leaving 8 bases of the junction unmatched. The CDR3 loop is CASSLFRWRGDTGELFF. The CDR3 DNA reads as TGTGCCAGCAGCTTATTCCGTTGGCGGGGGGACACCGGGGAGCTGTTTTTT.

The chain is built from TRBV5-1 and TRBJ1-4; 9 bases line up with TRBD1. The V and J ends lost 1 base and 8 bases, in that order; junction bases with no gene match: 6. The V gene's germline CDR1 is SGHRS and CDR2 YFSETQ. The CDR3 contains 15 residues. CDR3 region: CASSLLGQGSEKLFF. The CDR3 bases are TGCGCCAGCAGCTTGCTGGGACAGGGTAGCGAAAAACTGTTTTTT.